These 26 T cell receptor beta chains share one sample of origin, sequenced in a study of blood T cell repertoires in COVID-19. The data were produced by immunoSEQ multiplex PCR, yet TCRdb's version contains in-frame clones alone and is incomplete. This table has about 240,000 clones, around 90% appearing once. Sequenced input: peripheral blood. The receptors come from a man aged 30-40 years with COVID-19, enrolled during active disease.

The V call is TRBV9, the J call TRBJ2-3; 8 nucleotides line up with TRBD2. CDR1 and CDR2 from the germline V gene are SGDLS and YYNGEE. Germline trimming cut 3 bases from V and 6 bases from J; bases unmatched to any gene: 6. This CDR3 comprises 14 residues. CDR3 nucleotide sequence: TGTGCCAGCAGCGCCTCCCCGGGGGGGGATACGCAGTATTTT. It yields the protein CASSASPGGDTQYF.

This clone was seen just once. DNA of the CDR3: TGTGCCAGCTCACCAAGAGCTAGCCAAGAGACCCAGTACTTC. Encoded protein: CASSPRASQETQYF. The V and J genes are TRBV18 and TRBJ2-5, with D unresolved. From germline, CDR1 is KGHSH and CDR2 LQKENI. V was clipped by 2 bases and J by 1 base, with 8 bases between them. CDR3 size: 14 residues.

This chain joins TRBV5-1 and TRBJ2-1; TRBD2 matches 11 bases. V lost 0 bases, J lost 7 bases, and 3 bases stayed unmatched. Germline V gene sequence: CDR1 SGHRS, CDR2 YFSETQ. CDR3 size: 15 residues. The chain's CDR3 is CASSLGRLAGNEQFF. CDR3 bases: TGCGCCAGCAGCTTGGGCAGACTAGCGGGGAATGAGCAGTTCTTC.

The DNA of the CDR3 is TGTGCCTGGAGGCCAACGGGTCGGCCTGAGCAGTTCTTC. As protein: CAWRPTGRPEQFF. This chain links TRBV30 with TRBJ2-1; D call uncertain. This CDR3 contains 13 residues. Between the trimmed V and J ends, which lost 3 bases and 9 bases, there was a span of 15 bases. Germline CDR1 GTSNPN, CDR2 SVGIG (reference sequence). Filled out from reference TRBV30 and TRBJ2-1, the complete variable domain reads SQTIHQWPATLVQPVGSPLSLECTVEGTSNPNLYWYRQAAGRGLQLLFYSVGIGQISSEVPQNLSASRPQDRQFILSSKKLLLSDSGFYLCAWRPTGRPEQFFGPGTRLTVL.

This chain connects TRBV5-1 to TRBJ1-1, with TRBD1 matching over 8 bases. The CDR3 length is 15 residues. Germline V gene lookup returns CDR1 SGHRS and CDR2 YFSETQ. J lost 7 bases, V lost 1 base, and 9 bases had no gene match. CDR3 bases: TGCGCCAGCAGCTTGAGAGACAGGGGTCTGGGTGAAGCTTTCTTT. Translating it yields CASSLRDRGLGEAFF.

The rearrangement joins TRBV2 to TRBJ2-7, with D hard to call. From germline, CDR1 is SNHLY and CDR2 FYNNEI. V gave up 4 bases and J gave up 3 bases, with 10 bases separating them. CDR3 length: 13 amino acids. In DNA form, the CDR3 reads TGTGCCAGCAGTGGAGGTAGCTACTACGAGCAGTACTTC. This translates into CASSGGSYYEQYF.

V is TRBV3-1 (or the pseudogene TRBV3-2) and J is TRBJ1-2; 7 positions match TRBD1. The CDR3 covers 15 residues. CDR1 LGHDT and CDR2 YNNKEL come from the germline V gene (reference sequence). The ends lost 0 bases at V and 8 bases at J; junction bases unmatched: 9. CDR3 DNA sequence: TGTGCCAGCAGCCAAGATCCGGGACAGCGGGCGGGCTACACCTTC. As protein: CASSQDPGQRAGYTF.

This clone came up once. V and J are TRBV5-1 and TRBJ1-5; D possibly corresponds to TRBD1 (6 bases). The germline V and J ends were trimmed by 0 bases and 3 bases, with 10 bases remaining between them. The CDR3 runs 15 residues. Germline CDR1 and CDR2: SGHRS and YFSETQ. The chain's CDR3 is CASSLGGTPNQPQHF. In DNA, the CDR3 is TGCGCCAGCAGCTTGGGAGGGACACCCAATCAGCCCCAGCATTTT.

The chain combines TRBV7-9 with TRBJ1-5; D unclear. Trimming shortened V by 1 base and J by 4 bases, and 11 bases separated the two germline ends. The CDR3 loop spans 15 amino acids. Germline V gene sequence: CDR1 SEHNR, CDR2 FQNEAQ (reference sequence). CDR3 protein: CASSLESSMNQPQHF. DNA of the CDR3: TGTGCCAGCAGCTTAGAGAGTTCAATGAATCAGCCCCAGCATTTT.

The rearrangement links TRBV12-3 or TRBV12-4 to TRBJ1-2; D is unclear. V was cut by 5 bases and J by 5 bases, with 9 bases left in between. The CDR3 runs to 12 residues. This chain's CDR3 is CASSREEYGYTF. In DNA form, the CDR3 reads TGTGCCAGCAGTAGAGAAGAGTATGGCTACACCTTC.

The chain uses TRBV30 and TRBJ2-3, with TRBD2 identical over 8 bases. Germline V lookup: CDR1 GTSNPN, CDR2 SVGIG (reference sequence). J was trimmed by 5 bases and V by 5 bases; bases with no gene match: 12. This CDR3 comprises 15 residues. In nucleotides, the CDR3 is TGTGCCTGGGCGGGACTAGAAATGGGGCGAGATACGCAGTATTTT. Its protein is CAWAGLEMGRDTQYF.

This chain links TRBV21-1 with TRBJ2-6; the D segment call TRBD2 is taken from the table without a DNA check. TRBV21-1 is labeled a pseudogene. This CDR3 has 17 residues. The CDR3 reads CASSKEEEISGANVLTF. CDR3 DNA: TGTGCCAGCAGCAAAGAGGAGGAAATCTCTGGGGCCAACGTCCTGACTTTC.

The CDR3 region is CASTSGGTSGSYEQYF. As DNA, the CDR3 is TGTGCCAGCACCTCCGGCGGGACTAGCGGCTCCTACGAGCAGTACTTC. This sequence joins TRBV5-4 and TRBJ2-7, with 11 bases that match TRBD2. The CDR3 loop spans 16 amino acids. The ends lost 6 bases at V and 0 bases at J; junction bases unmatched: 8. Germline V gene data show CDR1 as SGHNT and CDR2 as YYREEE (reference sequence). The complete variable domain, with remaining parts taken from reference TRBV5-4 and TRBJ2-7, reads ETGVTQSPTHLIKTRGQQVTLRCSSQSGHNTVSWYQQALGQGPQFIFQYYREEENGRGNFPPRFSGLQFPNYSSELNVNALELDDSALYLCASTSGGTSGSYEQYFGPGTRLTVT.

This clone was seen a single time. The V call is TRBV12-3 or TRBV12-4, the J call TRBJ1-1; D is ambiguous. Trimming cost V 5 bases and J 5 bases, with 12 bases left between them. This CDR3 spans 13 amino acids. The chain's CDR3 is CASSTGLRTEAFF. The CDR3 DNA reads as TGTGCCAGCAGTACCGGGTTGCGTACTGAAGCTTTCTTT.

The genes are TRBV10-2 and TRBJ1-3; 7 bases map to TRBD1. This CDR3 is built from 14 residues. J lost 1 base, V lost 7 bases, and 4 bases had no gene match. Germline V gene data show CDR1 as WSHSY and CDR2 as SAAADI. The CDR3: CASTEDRSGNTIYF. The CDR3 DNA reads as TGCGCCAGCACCGAGGACAGGTCTGGAAACACCATATATTTT.

The rearrangement joins TRBV2 to TRBJ1-1; D ambiguous. V was cut by 3 bases and J by 1 base, with 9 bases left in between. The CDR3 totals 14 residues. Germline V gene data show CDR1 as SNHLY and CDR2 as FYNNEI. CDR3 protein: CASSDRRENTEAFF. CDR3 nucleotide sequence: TGTGCCAGCAGTGATAGGAGAGAGAACACTGAAGCTTTCTTT.

J is TRBJ1-5 and V is TRBV27; no clear D gene. The CDR3 has 14 amino acids. The ends were cut back, 3 bases at V and 2 bases at J, with 8 bases in the middle. Germline values: CDR1 MNHEY, CDR2 SMNVEV (reference sequence). Here the CDR3 reads CASSFSGRNQPQHF. As DNA, the CDR3 is TGTGCCAGCAGTTTTTCAGGCCGCAATCAGCCCCAGCATTTT.

This clone was detected a few times. The chain carries TRBV27 and TRBJ1-5; D is ambiguous. This CDR3 region has 14 residues. The germline gives CDR1 MNHEY, CDR2 SMNVEV (reference sequence). V lost 6 bases and J lost 3, with 12 bases in between. CDR3 region: CASSRESHNQPQHF. CDR3 in DNA: TGTGCCAGCAGCCGGGAGTCGCACAATCAGCCCCAGCATTTT.

This clone was observed a single time. V and J are TRBV6-5 and TRBJ2-3, with a weak D call TRBD1 (5 bases). The CDR3 contains 13 residues. Trimming left V 9 bases short and J 2 bases short, with 12 bases between. Per germline, CDR1 MNHEY and CDR2 SVGAGI. The CDR3 DNA reads TGTGCCAGTACAGGAATATTCACAGATACGCAGTATTTT. Translation: CASTGIFTDTQYF.

This chain uses TRBV5-5 with TRBJ1-1; D is undetermined. V shed 0 bases and J shed 2 bases, with 14 bases lying between them. The CDR3 consists of 16 residues. Germline V gives CDR1 SGHKS, CDR2 YYEKEE (reference sequence). CDR3 DNA: TGTGCCAGCAGCTTGGCCCAGATAAAATCTAACACTGAAGCTTTCTTT. Protein: CASSLAQIKSNTEAFF.

This chain uses TRBV3-1 (or the pseudogene TRBV3-2) with TRBJ2-7, with D hard to call. Germline V gene sequence: CDR1 LGHDT, CDR2 YNNKEL (reference sequence). V was shortened by 1 base and J by 3 bases, with 13 bases between the two germline ends. The CDR3 sequence is 15 residues long. The CDR3 protein is CASSQGMSALYEQYF. Written as DNA, the CDR3 is TGTGCCAGCAGCCAAGGAATGTCAGCGCTCTACGAGCAGTACTTC.

The chain has TRBV2 and TRBJ1-5; D gene unclear. Trimming removed 4 bases from V and 4 bases from J, with 11 bases in between. CDR3 length: 14 residues. Germline V gene sequence: CDR1 SNHLY, CDR2 FYNNEI. Here the CDR3 DNA reads TGTGCCAGCAGTGCCTGGCAGGTTAATCAGCCCCAGCATTTT. This sequence encodes CASSAWQVNQPQHF.

The chain combines TRBV15 with TRBJ1-2; 7 bases match TRBD1. The junction had 15 bases not matched to a gene; V was cut back by 1 base and J by 4 bases. Germline-derived CDR1 and CDR2 are LNHNV and YYDKDF (reference sequence). The CDR3 runs to 18 residues. Here the CDR3 reads CATSRAYSTGVGAYGYTF. Written as DNA, the CDR3 is TGTGCCACCAGCAGAGCCTACTCTACAGGGGTAGGCGCCTATGGCTACACCTTC.

The gene calls are TRBV19 and TRBJ1-2; the D gene is possibly TRBD1 (6 bases). CDR1 and CDR2 from the germline V gene are LNHDA and SQIVND (reference sequence). This CDR3 comprises 16 residues. The germline V and J ends were trimmed by 5 bases and 4 bases, with 20 bases remaining between them. The CDR3 reads CASSLYSGTQPYGYTF. For the CDR3, the DNA is TGTGCCAGTAGTTTATACTCCGGGACACAACCCTATGGCTACACCTTC.

The rearrangement uses TRBV19 and TRBJ2-1, with D unresolved. The CDR3 loop spans 12 amino acids. From germline, CDR1 is LNHDA and CDR2 SQIVND (reference sequence). The ends were cut back, 3 bases at V and 7 bases at J, with 7 bases in the middle. In DNA form, the CDR3 reads TGTGCCAGTAGTATCCCCCAAAATGAGCAGTTCTTC. It is translated as CASSIPQNEQFF.

The chain recombines TRBV3-1 (or the pseudogene TRBV3-2) with TRBJ2-3; TRBD1 matches 7 bases. Germline CDR1 reads LGHDT; CDR2 reads YNNKEL (reference sequence). With V trimmed by 4 bases and J by 6 bases, 10 bases remained unmatched. This CDR3 spans 15 amino acids. CDR3 sequence reads: CASSRVTWTGDTQYF. The DNA for the CDR3 is TGTGCCAGCAGCCGAGTAACCTGGACAGGCGATACGCAGTATTTT.